The clone carrying this TCR beta chain was seen only a few times. This entry comes from a study of cytomegalovirus exposure and HLA in healthy donors. The V end was cut by 5 bases, the J end by 5 bases, with 10 bases between. In germline, CDR1 is SGHTA, CDR2 FQGNSA. This CDR3 is built from 13 residues. The PCR was carried out with 60 Vbeta primers and 13 Jbeta primers. Sequencing was performed with immunoSEQ multiplex PCR; in TCRdb, only in-frame clones are kept and a portion is missing. The top ten hold 5.4% of the sample, which has about 220,000 clones, 82% seen once. This TCR was recovered from a woman between 35 and 50 years old in good health and CMV-seropositive. The source material was PBMCs. The V gene is TRBV7-2, the J gene TRBJ1-5, with D unresolved. The CDR3 spells CASSPGSDQPQHF. The CDR3 coding sequence is TGTGCCAGCAGCCCGGGGAGCGATCAGCCCCAGCATTTT.